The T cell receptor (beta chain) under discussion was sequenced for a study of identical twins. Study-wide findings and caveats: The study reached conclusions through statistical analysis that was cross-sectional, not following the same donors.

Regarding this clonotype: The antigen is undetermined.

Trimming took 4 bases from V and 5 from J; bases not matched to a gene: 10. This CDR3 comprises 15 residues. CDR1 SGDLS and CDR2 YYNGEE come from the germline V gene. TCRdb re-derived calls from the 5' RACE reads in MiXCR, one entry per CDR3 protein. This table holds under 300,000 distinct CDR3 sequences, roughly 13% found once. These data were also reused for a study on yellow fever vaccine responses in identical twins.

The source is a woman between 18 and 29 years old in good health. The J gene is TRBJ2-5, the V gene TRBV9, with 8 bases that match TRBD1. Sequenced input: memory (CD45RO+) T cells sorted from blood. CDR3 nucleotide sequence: TGTGCCAGCAGCTCCCCGCCAGGGGGCGGGGAGACCCAGTACTTC. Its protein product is CASSSPPGGGETQYF.